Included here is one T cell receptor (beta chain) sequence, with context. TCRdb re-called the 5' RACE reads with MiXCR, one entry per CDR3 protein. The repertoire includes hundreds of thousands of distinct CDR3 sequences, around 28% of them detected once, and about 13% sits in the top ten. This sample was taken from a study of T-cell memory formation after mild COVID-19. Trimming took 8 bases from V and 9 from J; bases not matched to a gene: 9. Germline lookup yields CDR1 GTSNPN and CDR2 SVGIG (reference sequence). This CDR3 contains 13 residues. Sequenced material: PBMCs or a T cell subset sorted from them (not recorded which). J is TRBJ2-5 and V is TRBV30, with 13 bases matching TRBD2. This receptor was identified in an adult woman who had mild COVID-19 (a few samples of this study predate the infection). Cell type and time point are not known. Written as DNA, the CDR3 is TGTGCCCTGACTAGCGGGGGGTCAAGTCCCCAGTACTTC. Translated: CALTSGGSSPQYF. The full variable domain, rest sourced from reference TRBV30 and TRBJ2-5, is SQTIHQWPATLVQPVGSPLSLECTVEGTSNPNLYWYRQAAGRGLQLLFYSVGIGQISSEVPQNLSASRPQDRQFILSSKKLLLSDSGFYLCALTSGGSSPQYFGPGTRLLVL.